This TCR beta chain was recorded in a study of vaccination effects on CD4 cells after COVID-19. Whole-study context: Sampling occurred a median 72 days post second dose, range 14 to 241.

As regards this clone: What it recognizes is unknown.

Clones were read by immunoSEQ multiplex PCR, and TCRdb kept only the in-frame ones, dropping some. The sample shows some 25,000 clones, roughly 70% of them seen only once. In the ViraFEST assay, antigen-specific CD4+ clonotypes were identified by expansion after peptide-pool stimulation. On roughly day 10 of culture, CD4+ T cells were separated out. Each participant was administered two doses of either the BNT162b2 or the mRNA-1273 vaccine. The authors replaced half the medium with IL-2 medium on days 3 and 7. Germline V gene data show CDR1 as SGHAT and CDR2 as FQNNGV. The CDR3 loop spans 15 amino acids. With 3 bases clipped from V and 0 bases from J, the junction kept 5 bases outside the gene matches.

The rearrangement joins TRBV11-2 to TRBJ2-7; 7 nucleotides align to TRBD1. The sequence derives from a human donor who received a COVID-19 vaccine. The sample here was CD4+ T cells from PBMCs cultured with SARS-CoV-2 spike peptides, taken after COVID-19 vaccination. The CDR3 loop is CASSFNRDSSYEQYF. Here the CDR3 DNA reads TGTGCCAGCAGCTTTAACCGGGACAGCTCCTACGAGCAGTACTTC.